This T cell receptor (beta chain) was recorded in a study of CD8+ T cells in alopecia areata. Study-wide findings and caveats: Among the top 100, expanded CD8+ clones were significantly decreased by tofacitinib, as was scalp clonality.

Treatment in this sample: oral pan-JAK inhibitor, 5-10 mg twice daily. Extracted RNA was reverse transcribed, and the resulting cDNA served as sequencing template. The method was immunoSEQ multiplex PCR; TCRdb's version includes in-frame clones alone and lacks a portion of them. This sample has 250,000 to 300,000 clones; nearly 60% occur once, and the top ten carry approximately 2%. CDR3 length: 15 amino acids. The ends lost 5 bases at V and 4 bases at J; junction bases unmatched: 4. The V gene's germline CDR1 is PRHDT and CDR2 FYEKMQ (reference sequence). On this clone: Its antigen is not known.

The rearrangement links TRBV13 to TRBJ2-2, with 10 positions matching TRBD1. This receptor was taken from a human donor with alopecia areata. The starting material was CD4+ T cells sorted from blood, obtained at week 24, from a patient treated with tofacitinib. CDR3 DNA sequence: TGTGCCAGCAGCCCCGGGACAGGGGTCACCGGGGAGCTGTTTTTT. This sequence encodes CASSPGTGVTGELFF.